These T cell receptor beta chains were read from a single sample in a study of control samples from healthy donors and cancer patients. Sequencing used immunoSEQ multiplex PCR; TCRdb keeps in-frame clones, though not all of them. The sample includes 150,000 to 200,000 clones, about 90% of them seen just once. Specimen: blood. The receptor source for this set is a woman aged 25 to 39 in good health. The conserved cysteine and the conserved F or W are not part of the CDR3 here. The order of the fields is V gene, D gene, CDR3 length, CDR3 protein. A D gene is named only where the DNA matches it firmly.

TRBV9	NA	11	ASSPGINQPQH
TRBV24-1	TRBD1	11	ATSGTGNNEQF
TRBV10-3	TRBD2	12	AISPGLAGDTQY
TRBV18	TRBD1	12	ASSPGQGLYGYT
TRBV19	NA	10	ASSIWAQPQH
TRBV24-1	NA	10	ATSDLWGVAF
TRBV5-4	TRBD2	15	ASSLVRTSGITDTQY
TRBV3-1/TRBV3-2	NA	10	ASSFNTGELF
TRBV6-4	NA	11	ASSGDSTDTQY
TRBV19	TRBD2	13	ASSSGSGRGNIQY
TRBV9	NA	11	ASSAGLSTEAF
TRBV3-1/TRBV3-2	TRBD1	14	ASSLEGTGNTGELF
TRBV7-9	NA	14	ASSTHLRGPPDTQY
TRBV5-1	NA	12	ASSPRPSQETQY
TRBV15	NA	15	ATSRDLGPDSSYEQY
TRBV2	NA	12	ASFPPGRNSPLH
TRBV25-1	NA	14	ASSGYTGTPGNEQF
TRBV29-1	NA	10	SVAQGQETQY
TRBV11-2	TRBD1	14	ASSLLTGQVNQPQH
TRBV6-4	NA	12	ASSDGVGGTEAF
TRBV18	TRBD1	11	ASTRDRNYGYT
TRBV14	NA	12	VSSPDRVLTEAF
TRBV5-1	NA	11	ASSHGTGETQY
TRBV24-1	TRBD1	13	ATSDPRDSKLEAF
TRBV18	NA	12	ASSRGGLGTEAF
TRBV30	NA	12	AWSVLGRRTEAF
TRBV19	NA	14	ASSKKVDLYTDTQY
TRBV19	TRBD1	13	ASSISRGPNQPQH
TRBV5-6	NA	14	ASSKLDQGATGELF
TRBV6-6	TRBD1	14	ASRPRTGGLPETQY
TRBV6-1	NA	11	ASSESGPYGYT
TRBV28	TRBD1	17	ASRTDRGYGGSYNSPLH